Below, 5 T cell receptor beta chains from the same sample are listed, as sequenced in a study of shared clonotypes between healthy human individuals. Only in-frame clones appear in the TCRdb table, and some are missing; sequencing was by immunoSEQ multiplex PCR. The table records about 2.1 million clones, approximately 92% of them present only once. Terminally differentiated effector memory CD45RA+ cells were excluded by CCR7 positive selection of CD45RO-negative cells. The sample consisted of naive CD8+ T cells from PBMCs. The receptors here all came from a man in his late teens or twenties in good health. Some clones in this sample may be carry-over from other donors' samples.

The rearrangement joins TRBV5-4 to TRBJ2-1; D perhaps matches TRBD2 (5 bases). The CDR3 has 14 residues. CDR1 is SGHNT and CDR2 is YYREEE in the germline V gene (reference sequence). V was shortened by 3 bases and J by 9 bases, with 16 bases between the two germline ends. The CDR3 DNA reads as TGTGCCAGCAGCTCTTTACTCCAGAGCGGTGAGCAGTTCTTC. Its protein product is CASSSLLQSGEQFF.

To note about this clone: Other DNA sequences within the sample encode an identical CDR3. The V gene is TRBV5-4, the J gene TRBJ2-7; TRBD2 might be the D (5 bases). With 0 bases removed from V and 3 bases from J, the gap between germline ends came to 7 bases. CDR1 is SGHNT and CDR2 is YYREEE in the germline V gene (reference sequence). This CDR3 has 13 amino acids. The CDR3 DNA reads TGTGCCAGCAGCTTGGGAGGGCTCTACGAGCAGTACTTC. Amino acid sequence: CASSLGGLYEQYF.

A note on this clone: At the DNA level, this CDR3 is encoded by other sequences in the same sample as well. V is TRBV27 and J is TRBJ2-2, with D hard to call. Germline V lookup: CDR1 MNHEY, CDR2 SMNVEV (reference sequence). CDR3 length equals 13 residues. The V and J ends lost 0 bases and 4 bases respectively, with 3 bases between them. CDR3 bases: TGTGCCAGCAGTTTATCAGTCACCGGGGAGCTGTTTTTT. Translated: CASSLSVTGELFF.

The gene calls are TRBV14 and TRBJ2-6; 8 bases agree with TRBD1. CDR1 is SGHDN and CDR2 is FVKESK in the germline V gene. V shed 2 bases and J 0 bases; nucleotides not matched to a gene: 3. The CDR3 runs to 17 residues. CDR3 sequence reads: CASSQRDRYSGANVLTF. The DNA of the CDR3 is TGTGCCAGCAGCCAACGGGACAGGTACTCTGGGGCCAACGTCCTGACTTTC.

The V call is TRBV13, the J call TRBJ2-7, with 10 nucleotides matching TRBD2. The CDR3 totals 14 residues. Germline V gives CDR1 PRHDT, CDR2 FYEKMQ (reference sequence). V shed 5 bases, J shed 2 bases, and the junction held 3 bases outside the gene matches. This chain's CDR3 is CASSPGLAPYEQYF. Written as DNA, the CDR3 is TGTGCCAGCAGCCCGGGACTAGCGCCCTACGAGCAGTACTTC. The full variable domain, rest sourced from reference TRBV13 and TRBJ2-7, is AAGVIQSPRHLIKEKRETATLKCYPIPRHDTVYWYQQGPGQDPQFLISFYEKMQSDKGSIPDRFSAQQFSDYHSELNMSSLELGDSALYFCASSPGLAPYEQYFGPGTRLTVT.